The 30 T cell receptor beta chains reported below all come from one sample, sequenced in a study of T-cell reconstitution after alpha-beta-depleted transplantation in children. Unique molecular identifiers were used in preparing the TCRbeta library. MiXCR was run by TCRdb on the PCR reads, yielding one entry per CDR3 protein. The sample lists around 450,000 distinct CDR3 sequences; more than 9% were seen once. Sequences were derived from PBMCs, sampled before TCRalphabeta/CD19-depleted stem cell transplant. These receptor sequences come from a child younger than 10 with inherited bone marrow failure, due to receive a stem cell transplant.

This clonotype was seen only a few times. This chain links TRBV27 with TRBJ2-1; 10 bases fit TRBD2. V was pared by 5 bases and J by 6 bases, with 19 bases of the junction left unmatched. Germline V gene lookup returns CDR1 MNHEY and CDR2 SMNVEV (reference sequence). The CDR3 spans 19 residues. CDR3 amino acids: CASSRWISRTSGWVNEQFF. CDR3 DNA: TGTGCCAGCAGTCGGTGGATATCCCGGACTAGCGGATGGGTCAATGAGCAGTTCTTC.

This clonotype was picked up a small number of times. J is TRBJ1-5 and V is TRBV28, with D possibly matching TRBD1 (5 bases). The CDR3 spans 15 residues. Deletions cut 5 bases from V and 4 bases from J, with 15 bases between. Germline V gene lookup returns CDR1 MDHEN and CDR2 SYDVKM. The CDR3: CASSIYSRVNQPQHF. In nucleotides, the CDR3 is TGTGCCAGCAGTATCTATTCCAGGGTTAATCAGCCCCAGCATTTT.

This clonotype has a count of ten or more. V and J are TRBV7-2 and TRBJ2-7; 12 bases line up with TRBD2. Germline V lookup: CDR1 SGHTA, CDR2 FQGNSA. This CDR3 contains 17 residues. Unmatched junction bases numbered 7, after V lost 1 base and J lost 3 bases. CDR3 sequence reads: CASSLGPLTSGSYEQYF. The CDR3 bases are TGTGCCAGCAGCTTAGGCCCATTGACTAGCGGGAGCTACGAGCAGTACTTC.

The sample holds many counts of this clonotype. The chain combines TRBV5-1 with TRBJ2-3, with no clear D. The CDR3 runs to 14 residues. The V and J ends lost 2 bases and 0 bases respectively, with 7 bases between them. Per germline, CDR1 SGHRS and CDR2 YFSETQ. The CDR3 DNA reads TGCGCCAGCAGCTTTACCACTAGCACAGATACGCAGTATTTT. Translating gives CASSFTTSTDTQYF.

This clonotype showed up many times. The rearrangement uses TRBV10-3 and TRBJ2-3, with TRBD1 matching 9 bases. The trim removed 2 bases at V and 4 bases at J, leaving 4 bases unmatched. Germline CDR1 ENHRY, CDR2 SYGVKD. This CDR3 has 15 amino acids. As DNA, the CDR3 is TGTGCCATCAGTGAGAACAGGGGGCGCGCAGATACGCAGTATTTT. This sequence encodes CAISENRGRADTQYF.

This clonotype was recorded many times. The rearrangement joins TRBV7-6 to TRBJ1-1; a possible D gene is TRBD1 (6 bases). CDR1 is SGHVS and CDR2 is FNYEAQ in the germline V gene. The CDR3 consists of 15 residues. Deletions cut 4 bases from V and 0 bases from J, with 12 bases between. CDR3 nucleotide sequence: TGTGCCAGCAGCTGGTCGACAGGAATGAACACTGAAGCTTTCTTT. This encodes CASSWSTGMNTEAFF.

The chain joins TRBV2 to TRBJ2-1, with D hard to call. This CDR3 comprises 13 residues. Trimming stripped 5 bases from V and 4 bases from J, with 9 bases between. Germline values: CDR1 SNHLY, CDR2 FYNNEI. CDR3 amino acids: CASSSYLYNEQFF. DNA of the CDR3: TGTGCCAGCAGTAGCTATTTATACAATGAGCAGTTCTTC.

This clonotype came up many times. The chain carries TRBV6-2 or TRBV6-3 and TRBJ2-5; D unclear. Germline V CDR1 and CDR2: MNHEY, SVGEGT. CDR3 length: 13 residues. The V end lost 5 bases, the J end lost 5 bases, and 12 bases lay between the germline ends. The CDR3 sequence is CASSRSVGETQYF. The DNA for the CDR3 is TGTGCCAGCAGTCGATCGGTCGGGGAGACCCAGTACTTC.

At least ten counts were recorded for this clonotype. The V and J genes are TRBV20-1 and TRBJ2-3, with 9 bases lining up with TRBD2. V shed 3 bases, J shed 0 bases, and the junction held 7 bases outside the gene matches. The CDR3 contains 16 residues. Germline V lookup: CDR1 DFQATT, CDR2 SNEGSKA (reference sequence). This chain's CDR3 is CSASPLGLASTDTQYF. The CDR3, as DNA: TGCAGTGCTAGCCCCCTGGGACTAGCAAGCACAGATACGCAGTATTTT.

This clonotype has at least ten counts. The rearrangement joins TRBV25-1 to TRBJ2-5, with D perhaps matching TRBD1 (6 bases). CDR3 length: 16 amino acids. The germline CDR1 and CDR2 sequences are MGHDK and SYGVNS. V lost 1 base, J lost 3 bases, and 15 bases lay in between. CDR3 DNA: TGTGCCAGCAGTGAATTTGGCAGGGGAATAAAAGAGACCCAGTACTTC. It codes for CASSEFGRGIKETQYF.

This clonotype has ten or more counts. The chain is built from TRBV5-6 and TRBJ1-2; D might be TRBD1 (6 bases). In germline, CDR1 is SGHDT, CDR2 YYEEEE. The CDR3 consists of 13 residues. V lost 1 base, J lost 7 bases, and 11 bases lay in between. This chain's CDR3 is CASSLYQGPGYTF. Here the CDR3 DNA reads TGTGCCAGCAGCTTGTATCAGGGGCCTGGCTACACCTTC.

CDR3 amino acids: CASRPPGLGGEDEQFF. CDR3 DNA sequence: TGTGCCAGCAGACCTCCGGGACTAGGGGGTGAGGATGAGCAGTTCTTC. J is TRBJ2-1 and V is TRBV6-2 or TRBV6-3; 8 bases are a match to TRBD2. Trimming took 6 bases from V and 8 from J; bases not matched to a gene: 15. The CDR3 has 16 amino acids. Germline V gene lookup returns CDR1 MNHEY and CDR2 SVGEGT.

This clonotype appeared a few times. The V and J genes are TRBV12-3 or TRBV12-4 and TRBJ2-7; possibly TRBD1 for D (5 bases). The CDR3 is made up of 13 amino acids. Trimming cost V 6 bases and J 1 base, with 10 bases left between them. DNA for the CDR3: TGTGCCAGCAGGCCGCAGGGTTCCTACGAGCAGTACTTC. This sequence encodes CASRPQGSYEQYF.

This clonotype has at least ten counts. The gene calls are TRBV5-1 and TRBJ2-3, with D perhaps TRBD1 or TRBD2 (6 bases each). Looked up from germline, CDR1 is SGHRS and CDR2 is YFSETQ. V dropped 0 bases and J dropped 4 bases, with 12 bases sitting between them. The CDR3 runs 15 residues. The CDR3 sequence is CASSLEQGGADTQYF. In DNA form, the CDR3 reads TGCGCCAGCAGCTTGGAACAGGGAGGCGCAGATACGCAGTATTTT.

This clonotype was found many times. The rearrangement joins TRBV9 to TRBJ2-3; TRBD2 is a possible D gene (5 bases). Germline V gene sequence: CDR1 SGDLS, CDR2 YYNGEE. This CDR3 region has 12 residues. Between the trimmed V and J ends, which lost 8 bases and 1 base, there was a span of 8 bases. CDR3 DNA: TGTGCCAGTGGACTCGGCACAGATACGCAGTATTTT. This gives the protein CASGLGTDTQYF.

The table lists this clonotype with many counts. V is TRBV12-3 or TRBV12-4 and J is TRBJ2-7, with D perhaps TRBD2 (5 bases). V was cut by 7 bases and J by 0 bases, with 10 bases left in between. The CDR3 has 13 amino acids. The CDR3 sequence: CASNPGSSYEQYF. In DNA form, the CDR3 reads TGTGCCAGCAATCCGGGGAGCTCCTACGAGCAGTACTTC.

This clonotype was seen a few times. The gene calls are TRBV2 and TRBJ2-1, with 9 bases lining up with TRBD2. The J segment lost 4 bases and the V segment lost 2 bases, leaving 6 bases of the junction unmatched. Germline V gene lookup returns CDR1 SNHLY and CDR2 FYNNEI. This CDR3 region has 16 residues. DNA for the CDR3: TGTGCCAGCAGTGAATCGGCGGGAGGGCGTTACAATGAGCAGTTCTTC. Its translation is CASSESAGGRYNEQFF.

This clonotype was seen only a few times. The chain recombines TRBV20-1 with TRBJ1-5; D gene ambiguous. Trimming stripped 2 bases from V and 4 bases from J, with 12 bases between. The CDR3 loop spans 14 amino acids. Germline V gene lookup returns CDR1 DFQATT and CDR2 SNEGSKA (reference sequence). The CDR3 region is CSARSGLGNQPQHF. Here the CDR3 DNA reads TGCAGTGCTAGATCTGGGTTGGGGAATCAGCCCCAGCATTTT.

This clonotype came up many times. The V and J genes are TRBV6-1 and TRBJ2-7, with 12 bases identical to TRBD2. This CDR3 has 13 residues. V trimming: 9 bases; J trimming: 7 bases; junction bases outside the gene matches: 7. The V gene's germline CDR1 is MNHNS and CDR2 SASEGT. The CDR3 nucleotides are TGTGCCAGTGCTCCGGGACTAGCGGGTGAGCAGTACTTC. Translation gives CASAPGLAGEQYF.

This clonotype was picked up a small number of times. This chain links TRBV12-3 or TRBV12-4 with TRBJ2-1; D ambiguous. The CDR3 runs to 11 residues. V lost 6 bases, J lost 15 bases, and 15 bases lay in between. For the CDR3, the DNA is TGTGCCAGCAGACGGTCATATGTCGCGTTCTTC. Residues: CASRRSYVAFF.

This clonotype showed up many times. The J gene is TRBJ2-7, the V gene TRBV10-2; D not certain. This CDR3 has 13 amino acids. Trimming stripped 5 bases from V and 2 bases from J, with 10 bases between. Germline assignment: CDR1 WSHSY and CDR2 SAAADI. CDR3 amino acids: CASSTGRTYEQYF. Written as DNA, the CDR3 is TGCGCCAGCAGTACCGGCCGAACCTACGAGCAGTACTTC.

This clonotype occurred many times. The rearrangement uses TRBV12-3 or TRBV12-4 and TRBJ2-2; D might be TRBD1 (6 bases). This CDR3 spans 13 amino acids. The V and J ends lost 5 bases and 7 bases respectively, with 11 bases between them. Written as DNA, the CDR3 is TGTGCCAGCAGTCTACAGGGCGTCGGGGAGCTGTTTTTT. It specifies CASSLQGVGELFF.

The sample holds a few counts of this clonotype. The chain links TRBV7-2 to TRBJ2-3; 13 bases fit TRBD2. Germline CDR1 reads SGHTA; CDR2 reads FQGNSA. The CDR3 contains 16 residues. The ends lost 0 bases at V and 7 bases at J; junction bases unmatched: 4. The CDR3 bases are TGTGCCAGCAGCTTAGCGACTAGCGGGAGGAAGAATACGCAGTATTTT. The encoded protein is CASSLATSGRKNTQYF.

This clonotype was seen a handful of times. This chain connects TRBV20-1 to TRBJ2-1, with TRBD1 as a possible D gene (6 bases). The CDR3 covers 17 residues. V lost 1 base to trimming and J lost 4 bases, with 20 bases between them. CDR1 DFQATT and CDR2 SNEGSKA come from the germline V gene (reference sequence). The CDR3 spells CSARGPKGVVTYNEQFF. The DNA of the CDR3 is TGCAGTGCTAGAGGTCCTAAGGGGGTCGTAACGTACAATGAGCAGTTCTTC.

The table lists this clonotype with many counts. J is TRBJ2-2 and V is TRBV4-2, with TRBD1 identical over 7 bases. Trimming took 2 bases from V and 5 from J; bases not matched to a gene: 5. CDR1 and CDR2 (germline): LGHNA, YNFKEQ. CDR3 length: 15 residues. The CDR3 loop reads CASSQTQGRTGELFF. The CDR3 bases are TGTGCCAGCAGCCAAACACAGGGGAGAACCGGGGAGCTGTTTTTT.

The sample holds many counts of this clonotype. The DNA of the CDR3 is TGCAGCGTTGTGGGGGGGGCAGATACGCAGTATTTT. Its translation is CSVVGGADTQYF. The V call is TRBV29-1, the J call TRBJ2-3; 7 nucleotides line up with TRBD2. The J segment lost 4 bases and the V segment lost 4 bases, leaving 2 bases of the junction unmatched. Germline CDR1 reads SQVTM; CDR2 reads ANQGSEA. This CDR3 has 12 amino acids.

This clonotype was recorded at least ten times. The chain joins TRBV4-2 to TRBJ2-7; TRBD2 matches at 8 bases. V lost 0 bases to trimming and J lost 0 bases; unmatched junction nucleotides: 7. The CDR3 runs 17 residues. CDR1 is LGHNA, CDR2 YNFKEQ, per germline. The chain's CDR3 is CASSQETTSASSYEQYF. The CDR3 nucleotides are TGTGCCAGCAGCCAAGAGACGACTAGCGCGAGCTCCTACGAGCAGTACTTC.

This clonotype was found many times. V is TRBV19 and J is TRBJ2-4; D is ambiguous. Trimming cost V 5 bases and J 5 bases, with 10 bases left between them. There are 13 residues in the CDR3. Germline V CDR1 and CDR2: LNHDA, SQIVND (reference sequence). This CDR3 is CASSLERQNIQYF. The CDR3 nucleotides are TGTGCCAGTAGTCTGGAGAGGCAAAACATTCAGTACTTC. Full variable domain (rest looked up from reference TRBV19 and TRBJ2-4): DGGITQSPKYLFRKEGQNVTLSCEQNLNHDAMYWYRQDPGQGLRLIYYSQIVNDFQKGDIAEGYSVSREKKESFPLTVTSAQKNPTAFYLCASSLERQNIQYFGAGTRLSVL.

This clonotype has at least ten counts. The chain has TRBV4-1 and TRBJ2-1; D tentatively fits TRBD1 or TRBD2 (5 bases each). Germline V lookup: CDR1 MGHRA, CDR2 YSYEKL. V was clipped by 3 bases and J by 9 bases, with 24 bases between them. The CDR3 is made up of 17 amino acids. CDR3 loop: CASSQGLGSDRDPEQFF. CDR3 bases: TGCGCCAGCAGCCAGGGGCTAGGATCGGATAGGGACCCTGAGCAGTTCTTC.

This clonotype was picked up many times. The chain carries TRBV20-1 and TRBJ2-3; D gene ambiguous. The length of the CDR3 is 14 residues. V was clipped by 3 bases and J by 2 bases, with 12 bases between them. CDR1 and CDR2 (germline): DFQATT, SNEGSKA (reference sequence). The CDR3 DNA reads TGCAGTGCTAGCAGGAACGGGCTCACAGATACGCAGTATTTT. Translated: CSASRNGLTDTQYF.